This T cell receptor (beta chain) is drawn from a study of technical replicates of blood from several donors. Germline V gene lookup returns CDR1 WSHSY and CDR2 SAAADI. The CDR3 sequence is 16 residues long. The V and J ends lost 2 bases and 1 base, in that order; junction bases with no gene match: 6. In its sample, this clone was seen once. Profiling relied on immunoSEQ multiplex PCR, and the TCRdb table lists in-frame clones only, not all of them. Among some 100,000 clones listed, 96% were seen once. The clonotype comes from a human donor in good health. The chain recombines TRBV10-2 with TRBJ2-5; 8 positions match TRBD2. Sequenced material: T cells isolated from PBMCs. The CDR3 loop reads CASSESWRGAQETQYF. CDR3 sequence (DNA): TGCGCCAGCAGTGAGAGTTGGCGGGGGGCCCAAGAGACCCAGTACTTC.